Below, one T cell receptor (beta chain) is given with its context. Its antigen is currently unknown. Primers included in the PCR were 60 Vbeta and 13 Jbeta primers. Authors' analysis steps: Unique TCR beta chains numbered around 80 million in a later analysis, with around 10 million shared. TCRdb's copy holds only in-frame clones and misses some; the assay was immunoSEQ multiplex PCR. That table furnishes V, J and clone size, whereas the DNA furnished D and trimming. The sample contains 85,000 to 130,000 clones, about 75% of which appear only once. The source of the sample is a study of cytomegalovirus exposure and HLA in healthy donors. Study as a whole: Within the Caucasian-associated ancestry cluster were roughly 81% of the 398 genotyped donors. Notes on the study in general: Sequencing depth across donors, presence/absence analyses assumed, was roughly uniform.

V was trimmed by 6 bases and J by 4 bases, leaving 7 bases between them. This CDR3 contains 13 residues. From germline, CDR1 is MNHEY and CDR2 SMNVEV (reference sequence). The clonotype was recovered from a man aged 55-75 years in good health and CMV-seropositive. Sequencing was carried out using PBMCs. The rearrangement joins TRBV27 to TRBJ2-6; D might be TRBD2 (5 bases). The CDR3 loop reads CASRRVGANVLTF. The CDR3 coding sequence is TGTGCCAGCAGGAGGGTCGGGGCCAACGTCCTGACTTTC.